This is a list of T cell receptor beta chains from one sample in a study of cytomegalovirus exposure and HLA in healthy donors. TCRdb keeps only in-frame clones here, not all; method: immunoSEQ multiplex PCR. The listing records 50,000 to 60,000 clones. Sequencing was done on a sample of PBMCs. The receptors come from a male donor in good health and CMV-seronegative. Both conserved end residues are part of each CDR3. A D gene is named only where the DNA matches it firmly. Size values are once, few and many counts, or a class for expanded clones, and some rows have none.

DNA | CDR3 | V | D | J | size
TGTGCCAGTAGTATTTTTTTTAGCGCTAATGAAAAACTGTTTTTT | CASSIFFSANEKLFF | TRBV19 | NA | TRBJ1-4 | NA
TGTGCCAGCAGGGTCTTTTTACAGGACACCGGGGAGCTGTTTTTT | CASRVFLQDTGELFF | TRBV6-1 | NA | TRBJ2-2 | NA
TGTGCCAGCAGCTCTACAGGAGGGACAGATACGCAGTATTTT | CASSSTGGTDTQYF | TRBV5-6 | NA | TRBJ2-3 | NA
TGTGCCAGCGGACTTTTAAGGGGGACAGATACGCAGTATTTT | CASGLLRGTDTQYF | TRBV28 | NA | TRBJ2-3 | NA
TGTGCCAGCTCCCTATACCAAGAGAACCAGTACTTC | CASSLYQENQYF | TRBV18 | NA | TRBJ2-5 | NA
TGTGCCAGCAGCTCACAGACGGAGGATGAGCAGTTCTTC | CASSSQTEDEQFF | TRBV5-4 | NA | TRBJ2-1 | NA
TGTGCCAGCAGGGAAGGGACTAGCGCCTACGAGCAGTACTTC | CASREGTSAYEQYF | TRBV28 | TRBD2 | TRBJ2-7 | NA
TGTGCCAGCAGTCCAGAACAGGGTCAGGACGGCTACACCTTC | CASSPEQGQDGYTF | TRBV6-6 | NA | TRBJ1-2 | NA
TGTGCCAGCAGCTTAAGTCAGGGCAGCTACGAGCAGTACTTC | CASSLSQGSYEQYF | TRBV11-2 | NA | TRBJ2-7 | NA
TGCGCCAGCAGCCAAGATCTCGGGGGGAACCATGAAAAACTGTTTTTT | CASSQDLGGNHEKLFF | TRBV4-1 | NA | TRBJ1-4 | NA
TGTGCCAGCAGCTCCACACCAGACAGGGTGTTGAACACCGGGGAGCTGTTTTTT | CASSSTPDRVLNTGELFF | TRBV7-2 | TRBD1 | TRBJ2-2 | NA
TGTGCCAGCATGGGGGACAGGGGTGTCTATGGCTACACCTTC | CASMGDRGVYGYTF | TRBV6-1 | TRBD1 | TRBJ1-2 | NA
TGTGCCAGCAGTTTAAGGGGAGGTGGAAACACCATATATTTT | CASSLRGGGNTIYF | TRBV27 | NA | TRBJ1-3 | NA
TGCGCCAGCAGCTTGGCCCTGGACTTTTACAATGAGCAGTTCTTC | CASSLALDFYNEQFF | TRBV5-1 | NA | TRBJ2-1 | NA
TGTGCCTGGAGAAGGGAGCGACAGGCACCCCTACACTTT | CAWRRERQAPLHF | TRBV30 | NA | TRBJ1-6 | NA
TGTGCCAGTAGCAAACTCCCCCGCGGGGGGAACACTGAAGCTTTCTTT | CASSKLPRGGNTEAFF | TRBV19 | NA | TRBJ1-1 | NA
TGTGCCAGCAGCTTGGGTGGGGGGGTTGATGAAGCTTTCTTT | CASSLGGGVDEAFF | TRBV5-4 | NA | TRBJ1-1 | large
TGTGCCAGCAGTGACGCCTACGAGCAGTACTTC | CASSDAYEQYF | TRBV6-1 | NA | TRBJ2-7 | NA
TGTGCCAGCAGCTTGGCAGGGGACAATGAGCAGTTCTTC | CASSLAGDNEQFF | TRBV5-6 | NA | TRBJ2-1 | NA
TGTGCCAGCAGCTTAGCGCAACCCCTGCGGGGTACGCAGTATTTT | CASSLAQPLRGTQYF | TRBV7-2 | NA | TRBJ2-3 | NA
TGTGCCAGCATGTCACGGGGTAGCACAGATACGCAGTATTTT | CASMSRGSTDTQYF | TRBV28 | NA | TRBJ2-3 | NA
TGTGCCAGCCACCCTGGCAGCACAGATACGCAGTATTTT | CASHPGSTDTQYF | TRBV2 | NA | TRBJ2-3 | NA
TGTGCCAGCTTTTACTCCTATAATTCACCCCTCCACTTT | CASFYSYNSPLHF | TRBV28 | NA | TRBJ1-6 | NA
TGTGCCAGCAGCCGGACCTACGGGGGTAATCAGCCCCAGCATTTT | CASSRTYGGNQPQHF | TRBV6-5 | NA | TRBJ1-5 | NA
TGTGCCAGCAGCTCTTATAGGGAGTCGAGGGAAAAACTGTTTTTT | CASSSYRESREKLFF | TRBV7-9 | NA | TRBJ1-4 | NA
TGTGCTACAGCGGACCTACAGGGGATCAACGAGCAGTACTTC | CATADLQGINEQYF | TRBV12-5 | TRBD1 | TRBJ2-7 | NA